A single sample gave rise to the 27 T cell receptor beta chains below, sequenced in a study of OX40 agonist ivuxolimab in advanced cancers. The method was immunoSEQ multiplex PCR; TCRdb's version includes in-frame clones alone and lacks a portion of them. The data hold 81,000 or so clones, with roughly 91% observed a single time. The material was CD4+ or CD8+ T cells sorted from blood, obtained in a trial of the OX40 agonist ivuxolimab. The receptors derive from an adult with an advanced solid tumor such as melanoma, head and neck, liver or kidney cancer.

This rearrangement joins TRBV27 to TRBJ1-4; the match to TRBD1 covers 10 bases. The CDR3 runs 16 residues. V was clipped by 3 bases and J by 4 bases; unmatched bases: 5. From germline, CDR1 is MNHEY and CDR2 SMNVEV (reference sequence). The CDR3 reads CASSFRDRGLNEKLFF. DNA for the CDR3: TGTGCCAGCAGTTTTAGAGACAGGGGGCTTAATGAAAAACTGTTTTTT.

This rearrangement joins TRBV18 to TRBJ2-1, with D perhaps assigned TRBD1 or TRBD2 (5 bases each). Trimming cost V 2 bases and J 8 bases, with 13 bases left between them. The CDR3 runs to 14 residues. Germline assignment: CDR1 KGHSH and CDR2 LQKENI. CDR3 loop: CASSPGTFGDEQFF. The DNA of the CDR3 is TGTGCCAGCTCACCAGGGACCTTTGGGGATGAGCAGTTCTTC.

V is TRBV7-9 and J is TRBJ1-1, with TRBD1 matching over 7 bases. This CDR3 region has 18 residues. The V gene's germline CDR1 is SEHNR and CDR2 FQNEAQ (reference sequence). The J segment lost 0 bases and the V segment lost 2 bases, leaving 12 bases of the junction unmatched. The CDR3 sequence is CASSLSRDSSPMNTEAFF. CDR3 DNA: TGTGCCAGCAGCTTATCACGGGACAGCTCACCCATGAACACTGAAGCTTTCTTT.

The chain uses TRBV18 and TRBJ1-5; D remains ambiguous. The CDR3 contains 16 residues. V was cut by 2 bases and J by 4 bases, with 15 bases left in between. In germline, CDR1 is KGHSH, CDR2 LQKENI. The CDR3 DNA reads as TGTGCCAGCTCACCAGAATCCGGGGAGGGTAATCAGCCCCAGCATTTT. It translates to CASSPESGEGNQPQHF.

This sequence joins TRBV28 and TRBJ2-7, with 11 bases fitting TRBD2. Germline loops: CDR1 MDHEN, CDR2 SYDVKM. Unmatched junction bases numbered 16, after V lost 3 bases and J lost 3 bases. This CDR3 has 19 residues. The CDR3 sequence is CASSLPLAGGSKDYYEQYF. For the CDR3, the DNA is TGTGCCAGCAGTTTGCCCTTAGCGGGAGGGTCGAAAGACTACTACGAGCAGTACTTC.

The chain joins TRBV7-9 to TRBJ2-7, with D perhaps being TRBD1 or TRBD2 (6 bases each). Germline V gene data show CDR1 as SEHNR and CDR2 as FQNEAQ (reference sequence). The CDR3 contains 15 residues. V was shortened by 5 bases and J by 3 bases, with 17 bases between the two germline ends. CDR3 sequence reads: CASSARGLLLYEQYF. The DNA of the CDR3 is TGTGCCAGCAGCGCCCGGGGGCTCCTCCTCTACGAGCAGTACTTC.

The chain combines TRBV5-5 with TRBJ1-4; the match to TRBD1 covers 7 bases. V trimming: 4 bases; J trimming: 8 bases; junction bases outside the gene matches: 8. From germline, CDR1 is SGHKS and CDR2 YYEKEE (reference sequence). The CDR3 length is 14 residues. The CDR3 here is CASSLWGTEEKLFF. CDR3 coding DNA: TGTGCCAGCAGCCTCTGGGGGACAGAGGAAAAACTGTTTTTT.

The chain carries TRBV6-5 and TRBJ2-1, with D uncertain. The CDR3 consists of 12 residues. From germline, CDR1 is MNHEY and CDR2 SVGAGI. The V and J ends lost 6 bases and 7 bases respectively, with 10 bases between them. The CDR3 here is CASSFQLNEQFF. CDR3 nucleotide sequence: TGTGCCAGCAGCTTTCAGTTGAATGAGCAGTTCTTC.

The genes are TRBV7-9 and TRBJ1-1; 7 bases are shared with TRBD1. After removal of 5 bases from V and 7 bases from J, the junction contained 4 bases not matched to a gene. This CDR3 is built from 12 residues. The germline V gene has CDR1 SEHNR and CDR2 FQNEAQ (reference sequence). CDR3 amino acids: CASSPDRVEAFF. CDR3 DNA sequence: TGTGCCAGCAGCCCTGACAGGGTTGAAGCTTTCTTT. Together with reference TRBV7-9 and TRBJ1-1, the CDR3 gives the full variable domain: DTGVSQNPRHKITKRGQNVTFRCDPISEHNRLYWYRQTLGQGPEFLTYFQNEAQLEKSRLLSDRFSAERPKGSFSTLEIQRTEQGDSAMYLCASSPDRVEAFFGQGTRLTVV.

The chain employs TRBV5-1 and TRBJ2-7; possible D gene TRBD2, 6 bases. The CDR3 totals 15 residues. The germline CDR1 and CDR2 sequences are SGHRS and YFSETQ. V lost 1 base, J lost 6 bases, and 17 bases lay in between. The CDR3 region has the DNA TGCGCCAGCAGCTTGCTCGGTGGGTGGGGAGGCGAGCAGTACTTC. This translates into CASSLLGGWGGEQYF. The full variable domain, rest sourced from reference TRBV5-1 and TRBJ2-7, is KAGVTQTPRYLIKTRGQQVTLSCSPISGHRSVSWYQQTPGQGLQFLFEYFSETQRNKGNFPGRFSGRQFSNSRSEMNVSTLELGDSALYLCASSLLGGWGGEQYFGPGTRLTVT.

The chain combines TRBV7-9 with TRBJ1-6; TRBD1 is a possible D gene (5 bases). The V end was cut by 5 bases, the J end by 7 bases, with 15 bases between. Germline lookup yields CDR1 SEHNR and CDR2 FQNEAQ (reference sequence). The CDR3 runs 15 residues. CDR3 in amino acids: CASSIWDGENSPLHF. For the CDR3, the DNA is TGTGCCAGCAGCATCTGGGACGGAGAGAATTCACCCCTCCACTTT.

The V gene is TRBV5-4, the J gene TRBJ1-2, with D perhaps matching TRBD1 (6 bases). CDR3 length: 13 amino acids. Trimming removed 0 bases from V and 8 bases from J, with 11 bases in between. Germline CDR1 SGHNT, CDR2 YYREEE (reference sequence). The CDR3 region has the DNA TGTGCCAGCAGCTTGGCCCCCGGGGGCGGCTACACCTTC. Its translation: CASSLAPGGGYTF. Filled out from reference TRBV5-4 and TRBJ1-2, the complete variable domain reads ETGVTQSPTHLIKTRGQQVTLRCSSQSGHNTVSWYQQALGQGPQFIFQYYREEENGRGNFPPRFSGLQFPNYSSELNVNALELDDSALYLCASSLAPGGGYTFGSGTRLTVV.

The chain employs TRBV10-3 and TRBJ1-4; D uncertain. CDR3 length: 17 amino acids. Trimming cost V 0 bases and J 3 bases, with 14 bases left between them. Germline CDR1 and CDR2: ENHRY and SYGVKD. The chain's CDR3 is CAISESEGLAANEKLFF. DNA of the CDR3: TGTGCCATCAGTGAGTCGGAAGGGTTGGCTGCTAATGAAAAACTGTTTTTT.

This clone appeared a single time. V gene TRBV27 combines with J gene TRBJ2-3, with D hard to call. V shed 5 bases and J shed 4 bases, with 13 bases lying between them. Germline V CDR1 and CDR2: MNHEY, SMNVEV (reference sequence). This CDR3 has 14 residues. The chain's CDR3 is CASSPDWKPDTQYF. The CDR3 nucleotides are TGTGCCAGCAGTCCTGACTGGAAACCAGATACGCAGTATTTT.

This chain joins TRBV9 and TRBJ2-7, with 8 bases fitting TRBD1. Germline CDR1 and CDR2: SGDLS and YYNGEE. The CDR3 runs 18 residues. J was trimmed by 3 bases and V by 3 bases; bases with no gene match: 17. The CDR3 spells CASSGPDRRGQGYYEQYF. In DNA, the CDR3 is TGTGCCAGCAGCGGGCCTGATCGGCGAGGACAGGGATACTACGAGCAGTACTTC.

The gene calls are TRBV5-5 and TRBJ1-1; TRBD1 might be the D (5 bases). Trimming removed 4 bases at V and 8 bases at J, with 9 bases between. Germline CDR1 SGHKS, CDR2 YYEKEE (reference sequence). The CDR3 has 11 residues. The CDR3 here is CASSLGTEAFF. For the CDR3, the DNA is TGTGCCAGCAGCCTCGGGACGGAAGCTTTCTTT.

The chain couples TRBV2 to TRBJ2-4; D might be TRBD2 (5 bases). V was trimmed by 2 bases and J by 1 base, leaving 12 bases between them. The CDR3 runs 16 residues. Germline CDR1 reads SNHLY; CDR2 reads FYNNEI. The CDR3 DNA reads as TGTGCCAGCAGTGAAACGGCCTCGGGGGCCAAAAACATTCAGTACTTC. Encoded protein: CASSETASGAKNIQYF.

CDR3 protein: CASSLGPQASETQYF. The CDR3 bases are TGTGCCAGCAGCTTGGGCCCCCAGGCCTCAGAGACCCAGTACTTC. The J gene is TRBJ2-5, the V gene TRBV5-6; D unclear. The CDR3 totals 15 residues. Germline assignment: CDR1 SGHDT and CDR2 YYEEEE. Trimming took 0 bases from V and 4 from J, leaving 13 bases between them.

This clone was found once. The rearrangement links TRBV7-6 to TRBJ2-7; tentatively, D is TRBD2 (6 bases). In germline, CDR1 is SGHVS, CDR2 FNYEAQ. CDR3 length: 14 amino acids. Trimming took 5 bases from V and 4 from J, leaving 15 bases between them. The CDR3 DNA sequence: TGTGCCAGCAGCCCTGTCGACCGGGAGTACGAGCAGTACTTC. Protein: CASSPVDREYEQYF. The whole variable domain, remainder taken from reference TRBV7-6 and TRBJ2-7, is GAGVSQSPRYKVTKRGQDVALRCDPISGHVSLYWYRQALGQGPEFLTYFNYEAQQDKSGLPNDRFSAERPEGSISTLTIQRTEQRDSAMYRCASSPVDREYEQYFGPGTRLTVT.

This clone was seen only once. The chain links TRBV28 to TRBJ2-7, with D possibly being TRBD1 (6 bases). Trimming stripped 5 bases from V and 5 bases from J, with 16 bases between. CDR1 MDHEN and CDR2 SYDVKM come from the germline V gene. The CDR3 length is 14 residues. The CDR3 here is CASSDSGTSHEQYF. As DNA, the CDR3 is TGTGCCAGCAGTGATTCCGGGACAAGCCACGAGCAGTACTTC.

The gene calls are TRBV5-8 and TRBJ1-1; 12 nucleotides align to TRBD1. This CDR3 contains 16 residues. Germline CDR1 reads SGHTS; CDR2 reads YDEGEE. V shed 7 bases and J 3 bases; nucleotides not matched to a gene: 10. DNA of the CDR3: TGTGCCAGCGGGGACAGGGGGCGTACAGTGTACACTGAAGCTTTCTTT. Amino acids: CASGDRGRTVYTEAFF. The full variable domain, rest sourced from reference TRBV5-8 and TRBJ1-1, is EAGVTQSPTHLIKTRGQQATLRCSPISGHTSVYWYQQALGLGLQFLLWYDEGEERNRGNFPPRFSGRQFPNYSSELNVNALELEDSALYLCASGDRGRTVYTEAFFGQGTRLTVV.

CDR3 in amino acids: CASSLEHPNSPLHF. The CDR3 DNA is TGTGCCAGCAGCTTGGAACATCCTAATTCACCCCTCCACTTT. This chain connects TRBV5-4 to TRBJ1-6, with no clear D. This CDR3 comprises 14 residues. V lost 0 bases and J 6 bases, leaving 7 bases between the germline ends. The germline CDR1 and CDR2 sequences are SGHNT and YYREEE (reference sequence).

This chain uses TRBV7-6 with TRBJ2-1; D is perhaps TRBD1 or TRBD2 (5 bases each). V lost 2 bases, J lost 8 bases, and 22 bases lay in between. Germline assignment: CDR1 SGHVS and CDR2 FNYEAQ. This CDR3 is 17 amino acids long. The CDR3 sequence is CASSLSLGPPLRYEQFF. CDR3 DNA: TGTGCCAGCAGCTTAAGTTTGGGACCGCCCTTACGGTATGAGCAGTTCTTC.

The chain combines TRBV4-3 with TRBJ2-1; perhaps TRBD1 as D (5 bases). The V end was cut by 1 base, the J end by 9 bases, with 10 bases between. The CDR3 has 13 amino acids. Germline V CDR1 and CDR2: LGHNA, YSLEER. DNA of the CDR3: TGCGCCAGCAGCCAAGGCCCCCAGGGTGAGCAGTTCTTC. Amino acid sequence: CASSQGPQGEQFF.

This rearrangement joins TRBV7-6 to TRBJ1-2; 10 bases are shared with TRBD1. This CDR3 is built from 13 residues. Germline trimming cut 5 bases from V and 7 bases from J; bases unmatched to any gene: 4. Germline V CDR1 and CDR2: SGHVS, FNYEAQ. The CDR3 bases are TGTGCCAGCAGCGGACAGGGGGGGAGTGGCTACACCTTC. Amino acid sequence: CASSGQGGSGYTF.

The V gene is TRBV5-4, the J gene TRBJ2-7; D is undetermined. The CDR3 sequence is 14 residues long. V was clipped by 4 bases and J by 3 bases, with 14 bases between them. Germline V CDR1 and CDR2: SGHNT, YYREEE (reference sequence). The CDR3 bases are TGTGCCAGCAGCCCGGCCAACAAACTCTACGAGCAGTACTTC. Translation: CASSPANKLYEQYF.

This clone was counted only a few times. The chain uses TRBV20-1 and TRBJ1-1; D may be TRBD1 (6 bases). Per germline, CDR1 DFQATT and CDR2 SNEGSKA (reference sequence). The CDR3 totals 11 residues. The CDR3 here is CSESKGAEAFF. In DNA form, the CDR3 reads TGCAGCGAATCAAAGGGGGCTGAAGCTTTCTTT.